This TCR beta chain was obtained from a study of beta chain features in type 1 diabetes. Study information: Sorted cells, 90 million to 120 million in number, were examined across all samples.

Sequenced material consisted of expressed TCRB transcripts (all of the isolated RNA was reverse transcribed). This table comes from immunoSEQ multiplex PCR, and its TCRdb copy is limited to in-frame clones, with some not included. The profile shows more than 150,000 clones, approximately 12% of them singletons. This clone was counted only a few times. What it recognizes is unknown. The single heparinised draw taken from each donor contained about 100 mL of blood on average. Sorting based on CD45RO/CCR7/CD25/CD127/CD95/CD27 separated CD4+ naive, central memory, regulatory and stem cell-like memory cells. Notes on the study in general: Comparison showed that naive, central memory and Treg TCRB repertoires appeared more similar among patients than among healthy donors.

The length of the CDR3 is 17 residues. Germline V gene lookup returns CDR1 KGHSH and CDR2 LQKENI. V dropped 1 base and J dropped 3; count of bases not matched to a gene: 10. Sample: central memory CD4+ T cells from blood. This clonotype originated in a young man in good health. The rearrangement links TRBV18 to TRBJ2-3; 7 positions match TRBD1. The CDR3 bases are TGTGCCAGCTCACCACGACAGGGTTACGGACCGACAGATACGCAGTATTTT. This codes for CASSPRQGYGPTDTQYF.